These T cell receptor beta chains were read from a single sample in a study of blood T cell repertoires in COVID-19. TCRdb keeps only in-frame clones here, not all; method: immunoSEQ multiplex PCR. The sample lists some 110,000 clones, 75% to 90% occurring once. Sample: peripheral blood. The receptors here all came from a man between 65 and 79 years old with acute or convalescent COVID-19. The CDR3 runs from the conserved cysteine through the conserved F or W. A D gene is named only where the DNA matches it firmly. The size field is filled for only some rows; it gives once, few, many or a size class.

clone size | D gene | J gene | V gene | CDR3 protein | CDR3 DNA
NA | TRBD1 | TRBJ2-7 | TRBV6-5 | CASSPCRGQYEQYF | TGTGCCAGCTCCCCTTGCAGGGGGCAGTACGAGCAGTACTTC
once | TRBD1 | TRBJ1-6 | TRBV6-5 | CASSPGDRNSPLHF | TGTGCCAGCAGTCCGGGGGACAGGAATTCACCCCTCCACTTT
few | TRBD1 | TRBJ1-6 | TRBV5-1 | CASSLAPGQSSYNSPLHF | TGCGCCAGCAGCTTGGCCCCGGGACAGAGCTCCTATAATTCACCCCTCCACTTT
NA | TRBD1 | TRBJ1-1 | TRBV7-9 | CASSLWGTAQNTEAFF | TGTGCCAGCAGCTTATGGGGGACAGCCCAGAACACTGAAGCTTTCTTT
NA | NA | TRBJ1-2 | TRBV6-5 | CASSSPGAANYGYTF | TGTGCCAGCAGTTCGCCAGGGGCGGCGAACTATGGCTACACCTTC
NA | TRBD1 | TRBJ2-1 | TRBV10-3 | CAIGTGGLSYNEQFF | TGTGCCATCGGGACAGGGGGTCTCTCCTACAATGAGCAGTTCTTC
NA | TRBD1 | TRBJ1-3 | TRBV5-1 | CASRPGQVEVNTIYF | TGCGCCAGCAGGCCCGGACAGGTCGAAGTGAACACCATATATTTT
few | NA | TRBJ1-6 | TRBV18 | CASSQSWGSPLHF | TGTGCCAGCTCCCAATCGTGGGGCTCACCCCTCCACTTT
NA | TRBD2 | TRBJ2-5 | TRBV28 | CASSTRLAGGQETQYF | TGTGCCAGCAGTACCCGACTAGCGGGGGGGCAAGAGACCCAGTACTTC
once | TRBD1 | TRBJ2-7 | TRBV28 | CASSPGPGGLYEQYF | TGTGCCAGCAGCCCGGGCCCAGGGGGCCTCTACGAGCAGTACTTC
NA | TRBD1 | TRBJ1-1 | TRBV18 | CASSPRGRDRGTTEAFF | TGTGCCAGCTCACCACGGGGACGGGACAGGGGAACCACTGAAGCTTTCTTT
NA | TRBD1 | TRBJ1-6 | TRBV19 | CASSPYRGQGNSPLHF | TGTGCCAGTAGTCCGTACCGGGGACAGGGAAACTCACCCCTCCACTTT
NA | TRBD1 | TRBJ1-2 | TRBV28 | CASSGLGTGNYGYTF | TGTGCCAGCAGCGGGCTGGGGACAGGAAACTATGGCTACACCTTC
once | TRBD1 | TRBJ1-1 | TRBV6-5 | CASSYADRGDTEAFF | TGTGCCAGCAGTTACGCGGACAGGGGGGACACTGAAGCTTTCTTT
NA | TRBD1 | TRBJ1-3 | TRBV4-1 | CASSQPGQGLGNTIYF | TGCGCCAGCAGCCAGCCTGGACAGGGGTTAGGAAACACCATATATTTT
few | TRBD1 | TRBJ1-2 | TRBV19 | CASSIGGTAYGYTF | TGTGCCAGTAGTATAGGTGGGACAGCCTATGGCTACACCTTC
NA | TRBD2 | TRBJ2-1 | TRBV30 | CAWMRGNNEQFF | TGTGCCTGGATGCGGGGGAACAATGAGCAGTTCTTC
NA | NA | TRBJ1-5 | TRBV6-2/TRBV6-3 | CASSDRSIYSNQPQHF | TGTGCCAGCAGCGACAGGTCTATCTATAGCAATCAGCCCCAGCATTTT
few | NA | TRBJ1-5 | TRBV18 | CASSPPNQPQHF | TGTGCCAGCTCACCCCCGAATCAGCCCCAGCATTTT
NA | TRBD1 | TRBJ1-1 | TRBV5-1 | CASSLQGVGSTEAFF | TGCGCCAGCAGCTTACAGGGGGTCGGTAGCACTGAAGCTTTCTTT
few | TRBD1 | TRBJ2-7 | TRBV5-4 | CASSAVRQGSYEQYF | TGTGCCAGCAGCGCCGTTCGACAGGGATCCTACGAGCAGTACTTC
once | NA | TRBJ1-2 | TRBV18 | CASSPLAQGGEDGYTF | TGTGCCAGCTCACCGCTTGCACAGGGAGGGGAGGATGGCTACACCTTC
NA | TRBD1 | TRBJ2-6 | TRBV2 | CASRTDRGRSGANVLTF | TGTGCCAGCAGGACAGACAGGGGGCGTTCTGGGGCCAACGTCCTGACTTTC
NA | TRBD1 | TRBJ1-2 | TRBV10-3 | CAIRWTGLNYGYTF | TGTGCCATCAGGTGGACAGGGTTGAACTATGGCTACACCTTC
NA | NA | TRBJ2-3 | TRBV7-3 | CASSLGGADTQYF | TGTGCCAGCAGCTTAGGAGGGGCAGATACGCAGTATTTT
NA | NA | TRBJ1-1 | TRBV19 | CASSIESRATTEAFF | TGTGCCAGTAGTATAGAGTCCAGGGCGACCACTGAAGCTTTCTTT
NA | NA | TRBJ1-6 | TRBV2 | CASSVDRINSPLHF | TGTGCCAGCAGTGTGGACAGAATCAATTCACCCCTCCACTTT
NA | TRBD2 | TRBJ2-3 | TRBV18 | CASSPGLAGGDTQYF | TGTGCCAGCTCACCGGGACTAGCGGGCGGTGATACGCAGTATTTT
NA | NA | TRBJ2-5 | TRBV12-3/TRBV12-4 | CASRPSSETQYF | TGTGCCAGCAGACCTAGCTCGGAGACCCAGTACTTC
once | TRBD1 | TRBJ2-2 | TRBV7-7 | CASSPTGTVSEELFF | TGTGCCAGCAGCCCCACCGGGACAGTTTCTGAGGAGCTGTTTTTT
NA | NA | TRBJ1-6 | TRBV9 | CASSPNPGPGNSPLHF | TGTGCCAGCAGCCCCAACCCAGGGCCCGGGAATTCACCCCTCCACTTT
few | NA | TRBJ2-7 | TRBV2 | CASTTTPGTQAEQYF | TGTGCCAGCACTACTACCCCCGGGACTCAGGCCGAGCAGTACTTC
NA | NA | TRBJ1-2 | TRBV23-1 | CASSQSPRASNYGYTF | TGCGCCAGCAGTCAATCCCCCAGGGCGAGTAACTATGGCTACACCTTC
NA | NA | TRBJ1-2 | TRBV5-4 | CASSFQGLYGYTF | TGTGCCAGCAGCTTTCAGGGACTATATGGCTACACCTTC
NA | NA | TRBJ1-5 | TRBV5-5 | CASSLADQPQHF | TGTGCCAGCAGCTTGGCCGATCAGCCCCAGCATTTT
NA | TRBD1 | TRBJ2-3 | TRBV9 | CASSSSTGVTDTQYF | TGTGCCAGCAGCTCGTCGACAGGGGTCACAGATACGCAGTATTTT
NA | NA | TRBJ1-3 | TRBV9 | CASSATGAGNTIYF | TGTGCCAGCAGCGCCACCGGAGCTGGAAACACCATATATTTT
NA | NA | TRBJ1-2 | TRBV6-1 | CASSDLQGIGYTF | TGTGCCAGCAGTGACCTACAGGGCATTGGCTACACCTTC
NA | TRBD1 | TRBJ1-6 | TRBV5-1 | CATRFQGEETPLHF | TGCGCCACCCGTTTTCAGGGGGAAGAGACACCCCTCCACTTT
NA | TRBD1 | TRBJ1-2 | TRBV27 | CASSSTGVGYTF | TGTGCCAGCAGTTCAACAGGGGTTGGCTACACCTTC
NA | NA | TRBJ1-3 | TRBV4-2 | CASSQDPRTASGNTIYF | TGTGCCAGCAGCCAAGACCCCCGGACAGCCTCTGGAAACACCATATATTTT
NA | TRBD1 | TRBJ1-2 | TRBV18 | CASSPIDRANYGYTF | TGTGCCAGCTCACCTATTGACAGGGCTAACTATGGCTACACCTTC
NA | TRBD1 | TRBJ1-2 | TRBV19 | CASKGEQGGSYGYTF | TGTGCCAGTAAGGGGGAACAGGGGGGTAGCTATGGCTACACCTTC
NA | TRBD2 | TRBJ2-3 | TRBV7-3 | CASSFSSGADTQYF | TGTGCCAGCAGCTTCTCTAGCGGGGCGGATACGCAGTATTTT
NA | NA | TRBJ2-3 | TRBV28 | CASSGYGGVGHLQYF | TGTGCCAGCAGTGGATACGGAGGGGTTGGGCATCTCCAGTATTTT
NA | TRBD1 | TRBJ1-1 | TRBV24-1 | CATSQTGGQGTEAFF | TGTGCCACCAGCCAGACAGGGGGCCAGGGGACTGAAGCTTTCTTT
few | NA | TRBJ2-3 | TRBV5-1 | CASSVGVVGTDTQYF | TGCGCCAGCAGCGTAGGGGTGGTCGGGACAGATACGCAGTATTTT
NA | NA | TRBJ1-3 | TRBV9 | CASKSGGNTIYF | TGTGCCAGCAAGTCAGGCGGAAACACCATATATTTT
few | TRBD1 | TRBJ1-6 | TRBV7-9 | CASSSRPRDRDSPLHF | TGTGCCAGCAGCTCCAGACCCCGGGACAGGGATTCACCCCTCCACTTT
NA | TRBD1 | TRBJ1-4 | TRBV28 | CASSPRTGLMKLFF | TGTGCCAGCAGCCCCAGGACAGGGCTGATGAAACTGTTTTTT
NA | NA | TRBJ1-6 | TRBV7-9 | CASSEDWASPLHF | TGTGCCAGCAGCGAGGACTGGGCTTCACCCCTCCACTTT
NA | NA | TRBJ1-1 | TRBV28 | CASSLQGLGDTEAFF | TGTGCCAGCAGTTTACAGGGGCTCGGGGACACTGAAGCTTTCTTT
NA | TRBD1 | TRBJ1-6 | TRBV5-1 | CASSLGTGGFGSSPLHF | TGCGCCAGCAGCTTGGGGACAGGGGGGTTTGGATCTTCACCCCTCCACTTT
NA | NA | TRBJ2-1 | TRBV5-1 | CASSSRGLDNEQFF | TGCGCCAGCAGCTCCCGTGGGCTTGACAATGAGCAGTTCTTC
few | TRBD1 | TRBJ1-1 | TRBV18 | CASSGTENTEAFF | TGTGCCAGCTCAGGGACAGAGAACACTGAAGCTTTCTTT
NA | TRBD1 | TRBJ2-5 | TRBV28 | CASSTWGQTNQETQYF | TGTGCCAGCAGTACGTGGGGACAGACAAACCAAGAGACCCAGTACTTC
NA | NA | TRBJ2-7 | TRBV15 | CATSRGGGRPYEQYF | TGTGCCACCAGCAGAGGTGGAGGCCGACCCTACGAGCAGTACTTC
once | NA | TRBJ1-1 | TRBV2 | CASSEGGTEAFF | TGTGCCAGCAGTGAGGGGGGCACTGAAGCTTTCTTT